The 5 T cell receptor beta chains below come from one sample, sequenced in a study of T cells in Graves' hyperthyroidism and ophthalmopathy. Template material for amplifying TCR beta CDR3 regions consisted of RNA transcripts. With the HTBI primer set, the TCR CDR3 went through a first round of RT-PCR. One entry per CDR3 protein results from TCRdb running MiXCR on the multiplex PCR reads. The data contain 600,000 or so distinct CDR3 sequences, around 15% of them seen just once; the ten biggest clones take up under 15%. The sequencing sample was made of blood. Receptors originate from a woman aged 50 to 60 with Graves' ophthalmopathy.

In this sample, this clonotype turned up many times. The CDR3 sequence is CASSYRKVAVSSGELFF. In nucleotides, the CDR3 is TGTGCCAGCAGTTACAGGAAGGTAGCGGTCTCCTCCGGGGAGCTGTTTTTT. The chain couples TRBV27 to TRBJ2-2; weak D call: TRBD2 (6 bases). CDR1 and CDR2 (germline): MNHEY, SMNVEV (reference sequence). Trimming removed 4 bases at V and 6 bases at J, with 21 bases between. This CDR3 spans 17 amino acids.

In this sample, this clonotype turned up many times. This chain joins TRBV2 and TRBJ2-2; 12 bases are shared with TRBD2. CDR1 and CDR2 (germline): SNHLY, FYNNEI. This CDR3 contains 17 residues. Losses at the gene ends were 5 bases for V and 3 bases for J; bases not matched to a gene: 7. The CDR3 coding sequence is TGTGCCAGCAGTAAAACTAGCGGGAGGAGAGACACCGGGGAGCTGTTTTTT. Its protein is CASSKTSGRRDTGELFF.

This clonotype was counted at least ten times. The CDR3 nucleotides are TGTGCCAGTAGTATAGATTCCGTGGCCACTGAAGCTTTCTTT. Translating gives CASSIDSVATEAFF. V gene TRBV19 combines with J gene TRBJ1-1; D is unresolved. Germline V gene data show CDR1 as LNHDA and CDR2 as SQIVND (reference sequence). The CDR3 runs to 14 residues. V was trimmed by 0 bases and J by 4 bases, leaving 9 bases between them.

The V gene is TRBV24-1, the J gene TRBJ2-1; a possible D gene is TRBD2 (5 bases). The length of the CDR3 is 17 residues. The germline gives CDR1 KGHDR, CDR2 SFDVKD. V lost 3 bases, J lost 0 bases, and 14 bases lay in between. This chain's CDR3 is CATSDGLPWSSYNEQFF. CDR3 DNA: TGTGCCACCAGTGATGGACTCCCTTGGAGCTCCTACAATGAGCAGTTCTTC.

This clonotype was seen a handful of times. The chain joins TRBV6-2 or TRBV6-3 to TRBJ2-1; 10 bases map to TRBD1. Trimming removed 5 bases from V and 6 bases from J; junction bases left unmatched: 10. The CDR3 is 16 residues long. Germline V gene data show CDR1 as MNHEY and CDR2 as SVGEGT. The CDR3 protein is CASSQTGTGVSNEQFF. CDR3 nucleotides: TGTGCCAGCAGTCAGACCGGGACAGGGGTGAGCAATGAGCAGTTCTTC.